Listed below are T cell receptor beta chains from one sample, sequenced in a study of blood T cell repertoires in COVID-19. Clones were sequenced by immunoSEQ multiplex PCR, and TCRdb holds only the in-frame ones, with some missing. The data show about 220,000 clones, 82% seen once. Sequenced: PBMCs or T cells enriched from blood (not recorded which). These receptors were taken from a woman aged 60-70 years who had recovered from COVID-19. Each CDR3 is given with its conserved first and last residue. A D gene is named only where the DNA matches it firmly.

V gene,D gene,CDR3 length,J gene,CDR3 DNA,CDR3 protein
TRBV7-2,TRBD2,17,TRBJ2-5,TGTGCCAGCAGCCCGTCGGTAGCAGCGGGAGTTTTAACGTCCCAGTACTTC,CASSPSVAAGVLTSQYF
TRBV27,.,15,TRBJ2-3,TGTGCCAGCTTACTGGAGGGGGGGCGCACAGATACGCAGTATTTT,CASLLEGGRTDTQYF
TRBV5-4,TRBD1,14,TRBJ1-3,TGTGCCAGCAGCCCCGACAGGGTAGGAAACACCATATATTTT,CASSPDRVGNTIYF
TRBV5-4,.,14,TRBJ1-2,TGTGCCAGCAGCACGACCGCGGGGATCGGTGGCTACACCTTC,CASSTTAGIGGYTF
TRBV28,.,16,TRBJ2-5,TGTGCCAGCAGTTCCGCGGGGCCCGAGTACCAAGAGACCCAGTACTTC,CASSSAGPEYQETQYF
TRBV5-1,.,15,TRBJ2-1,TGCGCCAGCAGCTCAGGTCGGGAACCCAACAATGAGCAGTTCTTC,CASSSGREPNNEQFF
TRBV10-3,.,18,TRBJ2-1,TGTGCCATCAGACGAGATGGGGGACTCAGCGTCTCCTACAATGAGCAGTTCTTC,CAIRRDGGLSVSYNEQFF
TRBV19,.,12,TRBJ2-7,TGTGCCAGTAGTATGAGTACGCACGAGCAGTACTTC,CASSMSTHEQYF
TRBV7-9,TRBD2,16,TRBJ2-3,TGTGCCAGCAGCTTAATGGGACTAGCGGGATCAGATACGCAGTATTTT,CASSLMGLAGSDTQYF
TRBV5-8,TRBD1,17,TRBJ1-2,TGTGCCAGCAGCTCACCCGGGACAGGGGGCGCAAGGGATGGCTACACCTTC,CASSSPGTGGARDGYTF
TRBV15,TRBD2,15,TRBJ2-2,TGTGCCACCAGCAGAGTAGCGGGGGGGAGCGGGGAGCTGTTTTTT,CATSRVAGGSGELFF
TRBV7-8,.,14,TRBJ1-6,TGTGCCAGCAGCTACAACGGGGGAAACTCACCCCTCCACTTT,CASSYNGGNSPLHF
TRBV5-1,TRBD1,15,TRBJ1-1,TGCGCCAGCAGCTTGGGGACAGGGGCGAACACTGAAGCTTTCTTT,CASSLGTGANTEAFF
TRBV27,.,13,TRBJ1-1,TGTGCCAGCAGTTTATCCTGGAACACTGAAGCTTTCTTT,CASSLSWNTEAFF
TRBV6-6,.,14,TRBJ1-4,TGTGCCAGCCGATCGGGGTGGGAGGGTGAAAAACTGTTTTTT,CASRSGWEGEKLFF
TRBV3-1/TRBV3-2,TRBD2,16,TRBJ2-2,TGTGCCAGCAGCCGTGGAGAGACTAGCCGTCGCGGGGAGCTGTTTTTT,CASSRGETSRRGELFF
TRBV27,TRBD2,16,TRBJ2-3,TGTGCCAGCAGTCCAGGGGCGGGAGGGGGCACAGATACGCAGTATTTT,CASSPGAGGGTDTQYF
TRBV3-1/TRBV3-2,.,13,TRBJ1-4,TGTGCCAGCAGCCCACCAGGCGGGGAAAAACTGTTTTTT,CASSPPGGEKLFF
TRBV29-1,TRBD1,14,TRBJ1-5,TGCAGCGTTGCCGGGACAGGGGGCGATCAGCCCCAGCATTTT,CSVAGTGGDQPQHF
TRBV27,TRBD1,14,TRBJ1-5,TGTGCCAGCAGTTACCTCAGGGGGCAGGAGCCCCAGCATTTT,CASSYLRGQEPQHF
TRBV19,.,14,TRBJ1-1,TGTGCCAGTAGTATTGTCGGGATGAACACTGAAGCTTTCTTT,CASSIVGMNTEAFF
TRBV7-9,TRBD1,16,TRBJ1-3,TGTGCCAGCAGCCCAGAGACAGGGAGCTCTGGAAACACCATATATTTT,CASSPETGSSGNTIYF
TRBV4-1,.,14,TRBJ1-2,TGCGCCAGCAGCCACCCTACAGGGTCGGGAGGCTACACCTTC,CASSHPTGSGGYTF
TRBV3-1/TRBV3-2,.,12,TRBJ1-2,TGTGCCAGCAGCCAGCGGACACGTGGCTACACCTTC,CASSQRTRGYTF
TRBV29-1,TRBD2,18,TRBJ2-2,TGCAGCGTTGTCGGGACTAGCGGACTTAGGTCGAACACCGGGGAGCTGTTTTTT,CSVVGTSGLRSNTGELFF
TRBV12-3/TRBV12-4,.,12,TRBJ1-4,TGTGCCAGCAGTTGGGAGGGCGAAAAACTGTTTTTT,CASSWEGEKLFF
TRBV19,.,14,TRBJ1-5,TGTGCCAGTAGGACGGGTTTGAGCAATCAGCCCCAGCATTTT,CASRTGLSNQPQHF